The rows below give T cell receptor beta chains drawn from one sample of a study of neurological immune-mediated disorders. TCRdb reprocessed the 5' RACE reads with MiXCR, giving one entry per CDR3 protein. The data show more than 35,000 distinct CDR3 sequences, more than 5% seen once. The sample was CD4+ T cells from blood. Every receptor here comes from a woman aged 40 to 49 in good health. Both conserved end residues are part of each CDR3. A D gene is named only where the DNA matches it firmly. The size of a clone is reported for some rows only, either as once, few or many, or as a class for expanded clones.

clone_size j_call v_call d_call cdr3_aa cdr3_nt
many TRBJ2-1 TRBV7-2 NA CASSWAADPRYNEQFF TGTGCCAGCAGCTGGGCCGCAGACCCTAGATACAATGAGCAGTTCTTC
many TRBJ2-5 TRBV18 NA CASSPYPLGTQYF TGTGCCAGCTCACCATATCCCCTGGGGACCCAGTACTTC
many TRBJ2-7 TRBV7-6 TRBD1 CASSSSTGGYEQYF TGTGCCAGCAGCTCCTCGACAGGGGGCTACGAGCAGTACTTC
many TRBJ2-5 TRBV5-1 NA CASSYDGETQYF TGCGCCAGCAGTTACGACGGAGAGACCCAGTACTTC
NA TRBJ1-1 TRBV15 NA CATSREGGGNTEAFF TGTGCCACCAGCAGAGAGGGGGGGGGAAACACTGAAGCTTTCTTT
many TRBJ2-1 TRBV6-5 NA CASSPIDGNEQFF TGTGCCAGCAGTCCGATAGACGGAAATGAGCAGTTCTTC
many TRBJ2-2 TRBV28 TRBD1 CASSLDRGRTGELFF TGTGCCAGCAGTTTAGACAGGGGAAGAACCGGGGAGCTGTTTTTT
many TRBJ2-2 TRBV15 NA CATSRQGWLFF TGTGCCACCAGCAGACAGGGGTGGCTGTTTTTT
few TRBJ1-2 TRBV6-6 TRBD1 CASSYTQSQGAFNYGYTF TGTGCCAGCAGTTACACACAGAGTCAGGGGGCATTTAACTATGGCTACACCTTC
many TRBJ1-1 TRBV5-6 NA CASSLVTNTEAFF TGTGCCAGCAGCTTGGTCACGAACACTGAAGCTTTCTTT
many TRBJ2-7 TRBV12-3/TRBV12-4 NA CASSSPLDGNYEQYF TGTGCCAGCAGTTCCCCCTTGGACGGGAACTACGAGCAGTACTTC
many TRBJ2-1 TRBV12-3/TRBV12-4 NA CASSARQAQLFF TGTGCCAGCAGTGCAAGACAGGCGCAGTTGTTCTTC
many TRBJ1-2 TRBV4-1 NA CASSQDQDRLYGYTF TGCGCCAGCAGCCAAGATCAGGATAGGCTCTATGGCTACACCTTC
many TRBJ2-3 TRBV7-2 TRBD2 CASSLEGLAGGGNTQYF TGTGCCAGCAGCTTAGAGGGCCTGGCGGGAGGGGGGAATACGCAGTATTTT
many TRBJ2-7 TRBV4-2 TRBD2 CASSQDQGLAGGEQYF TGTGCCAGCAGCCAAGACCAAGGACTAGCGGGGGGAGAGCAGTACTTC
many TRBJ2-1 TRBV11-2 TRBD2 CASSFSSGPLPEQFF TGTGCCAGCAGCTTCTCTAGCGGACCTTTGCCTGAGCAGTTCTTC
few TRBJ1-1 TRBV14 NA CASSQEVRRGGTEAFF TGTGCCAGCAGCCAAGAAGTACGGAGGGGAGGGACTGAAGCTTTCTTT
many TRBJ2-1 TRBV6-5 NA CASTLRAGNNEQFF TGTGCCAGCACCCTCCGGGCAGGCAATAATGAGCAGTTCTTC
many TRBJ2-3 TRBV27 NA CASSLSGTLGDTQYF TGTGCCAGCAGTTTATCCGGGACTTTAGGGGATACGCAGTATTTT
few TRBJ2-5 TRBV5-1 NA CASSLRTGSQETQYF TGCGCCAGCAGCCTGAGGACGGGCAGCCAAGAGACCCAGTACTTC
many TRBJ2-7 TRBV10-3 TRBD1 CAISGDRYYEQYF TGTGCCATCAGTGGGGACAGATACTACGAGCAGTACTTC
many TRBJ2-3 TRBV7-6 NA CASSLASGAETQYF TGTGCCAGCAGCTTAGCCTCGGGAGCAGAGACGCAGTATTTT
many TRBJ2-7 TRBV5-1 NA CASSFGGPTEQYF TGCGCCAGCAGCTTCGGGGGGCCGACCGAGCAGTACTTC
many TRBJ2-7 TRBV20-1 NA CSASLGVGYEQYF TGCAGTGCTAGTTTGGGGGTGGGCTACGAGCAGTACTTC
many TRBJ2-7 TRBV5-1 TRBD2 CASSREGFSYEQYF TGCGCCAGCAGCCGGGAGGGCTTCTCCTACGAGCAGTACTTC
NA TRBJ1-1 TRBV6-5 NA CDSSNDLGLEAFF TGTGACAGCAGTAACGATTTAGGCCTTGAAGCTTTCTTT
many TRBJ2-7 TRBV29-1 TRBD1 CSVEEEERQGYEQYF TGCAGCGTTGAAGAGGAAGAGCGACAGGGGTACGAGCAGTACTTC
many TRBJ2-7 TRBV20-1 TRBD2 CSVPGLASYEQYF TGCAGTGTTCCGGGACTAGCGTCCTACGAGCAGTACTTC
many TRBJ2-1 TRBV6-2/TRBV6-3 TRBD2 CASSPLAGGTYNEQFF TGTGCCAGCAGCCCGTTAGCGGGAGGGACCTACAATGAGCAGTTCTTC
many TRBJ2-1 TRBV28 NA CASSLLAYNEQFF TGTGCCAGCAGTTTATTGGCATACAATGAGCAGTTCTTC
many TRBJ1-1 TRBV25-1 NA CASSELGNVGEAFF TGTGCCAGCAGTGAATTAGGTAATGTAGGTGAAGCTTTCTTT
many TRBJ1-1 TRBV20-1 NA CSASRGDMNTEAFF TGCAGTGCTAGTCGCGGGGATATGAACACTGAAGCTTTCTTT
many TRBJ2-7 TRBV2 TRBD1 CASAPGTGSYEQYF TGTGCCAGCGCGCCGGGGACAGGGTCCTACGAGCAGTACTTC
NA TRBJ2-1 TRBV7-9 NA CASSLEATDEQFF TGTGCCAGCAGCTTAGAGGCGACAGATGAGCAGTTCTTC
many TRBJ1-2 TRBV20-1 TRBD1 CSAAPSGTVYGYTF TGCAGTGCCGCTCCCTCCGGGACAGTCTATGGCTACACCTTC
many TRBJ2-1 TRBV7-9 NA CASSLEVRPRDEQFF TGTGCCAGCAGCTTAGAAGTGCGGCCCCGTGATGAGCAGTTCTTC
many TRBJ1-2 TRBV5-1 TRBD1 CASREQGYGYTF TGCGCCAGCAGAGAACAGGGGTATGGCTACACCTTC
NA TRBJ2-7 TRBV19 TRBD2 CASSSSGGSIYEQYF TGTGCCAGTAGTTCCTCCGGCGGGAGCATTTACGAGCAGTACTTC
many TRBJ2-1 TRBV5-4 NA CASSLAGGSLFF TGTGCCAGCAGCTTGGCTGGGGGTTCGCTGTTCTTC
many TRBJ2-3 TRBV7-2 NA CASSLVGTSTDTQYF TGTGCCAGCAGCTTAGTGGGGACAAGCACAGATACGCAGTATTTT
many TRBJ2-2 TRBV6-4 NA CASSTEGNTGELFF TGTGCCAGCAGCACGGAGGGGAACACCGGGGAGCTGTTTTTT
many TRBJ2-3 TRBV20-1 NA CSAKMPPASTDTQYF TGCAGTGCTAAAATGCCGCCGGCTAGCACAGATACGCAGTATTTT
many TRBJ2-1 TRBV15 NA CATSREAGTHNNEQFF TGTGCCACCAGCAGGGAAGCCGGGACACACAACAATGAGCAGTTCTTC
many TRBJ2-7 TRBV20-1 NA CSARHSASYEQYF TGCAGTGCTAGACACAGCGCCTCCTACGAGCAGTACTTC
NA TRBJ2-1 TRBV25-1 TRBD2 CASSGLVSSEQFF TGTGCCAGCAGCGGACTAGTGTCATCTGAGCAGTTCTTC
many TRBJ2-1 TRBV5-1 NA CASSLTDNEQFF TGCGCCAGCAGCTTGACCGACAATGAGCAGTTCTTC
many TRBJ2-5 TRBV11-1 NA CASTFRVGETQYF TGTGCCAGCACGTTCCGGGTAGGAGAGACCCAGTACTTC
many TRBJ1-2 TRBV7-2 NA CASSSPPFYGYTF TGTGCCAGCAGCTCCCCTCCTTTCTATGGCTACACCTTC
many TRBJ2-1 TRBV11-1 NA CASSLQQGFTYNEQFF TGTGCCAGCAGCTTACAACAGGGATTCACCTACAATGAGCAGTTCTTC
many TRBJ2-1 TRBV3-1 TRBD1 CASSTGTGVPNEQFF TGTGCCAGCAGCACCGGGACAGGGGTTCCCAATGAGCAGTTCTTC